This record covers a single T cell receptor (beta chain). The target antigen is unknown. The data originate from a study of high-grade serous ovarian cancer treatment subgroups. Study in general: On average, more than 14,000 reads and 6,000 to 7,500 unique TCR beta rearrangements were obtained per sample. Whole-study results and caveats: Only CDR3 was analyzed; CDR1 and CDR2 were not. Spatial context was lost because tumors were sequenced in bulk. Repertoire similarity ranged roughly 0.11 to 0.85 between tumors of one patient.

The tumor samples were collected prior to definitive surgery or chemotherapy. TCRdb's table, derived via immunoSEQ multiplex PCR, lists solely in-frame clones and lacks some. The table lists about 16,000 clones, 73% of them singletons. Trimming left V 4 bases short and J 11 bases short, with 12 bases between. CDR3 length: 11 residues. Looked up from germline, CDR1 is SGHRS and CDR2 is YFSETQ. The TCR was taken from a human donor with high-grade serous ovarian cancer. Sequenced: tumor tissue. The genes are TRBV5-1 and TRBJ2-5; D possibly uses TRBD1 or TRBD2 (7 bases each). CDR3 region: CASSPGGEQYF. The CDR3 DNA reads TGCGCCAGCAGCCCAGGGGGGGAGCAGTACTTC.